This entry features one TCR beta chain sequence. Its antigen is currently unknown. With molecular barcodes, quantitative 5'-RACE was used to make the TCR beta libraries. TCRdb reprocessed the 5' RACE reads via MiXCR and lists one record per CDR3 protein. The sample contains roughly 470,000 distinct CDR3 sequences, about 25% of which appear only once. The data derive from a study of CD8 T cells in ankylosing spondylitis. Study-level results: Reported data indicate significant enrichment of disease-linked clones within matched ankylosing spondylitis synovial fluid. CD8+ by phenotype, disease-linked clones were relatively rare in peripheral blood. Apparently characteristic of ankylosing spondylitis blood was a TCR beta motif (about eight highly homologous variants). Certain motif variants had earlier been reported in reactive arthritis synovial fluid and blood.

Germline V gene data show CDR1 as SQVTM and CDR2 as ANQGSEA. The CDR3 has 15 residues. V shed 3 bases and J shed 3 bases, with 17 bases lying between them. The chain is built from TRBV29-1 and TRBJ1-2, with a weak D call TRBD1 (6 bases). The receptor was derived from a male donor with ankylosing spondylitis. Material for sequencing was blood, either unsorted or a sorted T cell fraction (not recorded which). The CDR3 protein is CSVDLRTAGDYGYTF. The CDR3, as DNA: TGCAGCGTTGACCTAAGGACTGCAGGGGACTATGGCTACACCTTC.